These T cell receptor beta chains were read from a single sample in a study of long-term antiretroviral therapy in people with HIV. Using immunoSEQ multiplex PCR, the repertoire was profiled, and TCRdb retains in-frame clones only, with some absent. The table has approximately 28,000 clones, about 84% seen once. Sequencing was performed on unsorted PBMCs, taken 4.7 to 5 years after starting antiretroviral therapy. The receptors derive from a man between 40 and 49 years old with HIV. The CDR3 runs from the conserved cysteine through the conserved F or W. The D gene is left open where the match is weak. Some rows have no size entry. The others give once, few or many, or a class for an expanded clone.

>TRBD2|TRBJ2-1|NA|TRBV27
CASSALAGEGEQFF
TGTGCCAGCAGTGCCCTAGCGGGGGAGGGTGAGCAGTTCTTC
>NA|TRBJ1-6|NA|TRBV7-8
CASSPYTQTSYNSPLHF
TGTGCCAGCAGCCCCTACACGCAAACCTCCTATAATTCACCCCTCCACTTT
>TRBD1|TRBJ1-4|NA|TRBV7-9
CASSLSQGGEKLFF
TGTGCCAGCAGCTTAAGCCAGGGGGGCGAAAAACTGTTTTTT
>NA|TRBJ2-2|NA|TRBV28
CASSRGGTGELFF
TGTGCCAGCTCGAGGGGCGGGACCGGGGAGCTGTTTTTT
>TRBD1|TRBJ2-2|NA|TRBV10-3
CAIGKDRGLDTGELFF
TGTGCCATCGGGAAGGACAGGGGGCTTGACACCGGGGAGCTGTTTTTT
>NA|TRBJ1-2|few|TRBV6-5
CASSQRTVSEGYTF
TGTGCCAGCAGTCAAAGGACGGTTTCTGAGGGCTACACCTTC
>TRBD2|TRBJ2-7|NA|TRBV7-2
CASSLVLAGDAQYF
TGTGCCAGCAGCTTAGTTCTCGCGGGGGACGCGCAGTACTTC
>TRBD1|TRBJ2-3|NA|TRBV7-2
CASSTRQGGTDTQYF
TGTGCCAGCAGCACGCGACAGGGTGGCACAGATACGCAGTATTTT
>NA|TRBJ2-3|NA|TRBV7-2
CASSARMGEDTQYF
TGTGCCAGCAGCGCCCGGATGGGAGAGGATACGCAGTATTTT
>TRBD2|TRBJ2-1|NA|TRBV10-3
CAIHPGLADHNEQFF
TGTGCCATCCACCCCGGGCTAGCGGACCACAATGAGCAGTTCTTC
>NA|TRBJ2-2|NA|TRBV11-2
CASSLAATNTGELFF
TGTGCCAGCAGCTTAGCAGCGACAAACACCGGGGAGCTGTTTTTT
>NA|TRBJ1-5|NA|TRBV6-5
CASSLQQGLQPQHF
TGTGCCAGCAGTCTCCAACAGGGATTGCAGCCCCAGCATTTT
>TRBD2|TRBJ2-1|NA|TRBV19
CASTSISGGGPYNEQFF
TGTGCCAGTACCAGTATCAGCGGGGGGGGGCCCTACAATGAGCAGTTCTTC
>TRBD1|TRBJ1-2|few|TRBV6-1
CASSGRFGQGVWIDGYTF
TGTGCCAGCAGTGGCCGCTTCGGACAGGGGGTCTGGATTGATGGCTACACCTTC
>NA|TRBJ2-3|NA|TRBV7-7
CASSRSPSDTQYF
TGTGCTAGCAGCAGGAGTCCCTCAGATACGCAGTATTTT
>TRBD1|TRBJ2-2|NA|TRBV11-2
CASTPGTGVITGELFF
TGTGCCAGCACCCCGGGCACAGGGGTGATCACCGGGGAGCTGTTTTTT